Listed below are T cell receptor beta chains from one sample, sequenced in a study of Ad26.COV2.S vaccination and SARS-CoV-2 variants. Clones were sequenced by immunoSEQ multiplex PCR, and TCRdb holds only the in-frame ones, with some missing. This sample yields hundreds of thousands of clones, of which 89% are seen a single time; over 1.3% belongs to the top ten. The sequences come from peripheral blood, collected in a trial of Ad26.COV2.S vaccine versus placebo. These receptors were collected from a person aged 18-60 years who received the Ad26.COV2.S COVID-19 vaccine or a placebo. The CDR3 runs from the conserved cysteine through the conserved F or W. The D gene is left open where the match is weak. Size is omitted from some rows. Given values are once, few, many or a class for expanded clones.

>NA|TRBJ2-7|NA|15|TRBV7-2
CASSLAGTQTYEQYF
TGTGCCAGCAGCTTAGCCGGGACCCAGACCTACGAGCAGTACTTC
>NA|TRBJ2-2|NA|14|TRBV7-2
CASRGTLNTGELFF
TGTGCCAGCAGGGGGACTCTTAACACCGGGGAGCTGTTTTTT
>NA|TRBJ2-7|NA|14|TRBV19
CASRFGALAGEQYF
TGTGCCAGTAGGTTCGGGGCCCTTGCGGGGGAGCAGTACTTC
>NA|TRBJ2-3|NA|15|TRBV6-5
CASSYSARRTDTQYF
TGTGCCAGCAGTTACTCGGCCAGACGCACAGATACGCAGTATTTT
>TRBD2|TRBJ2-7|NA|16|TRBV5-6
CASSLAGIRGEYEQYF
TGTGCCAGCAGCTTGGCGGGGATACGGGGGGAATACGAGCAGTACTTC
>NA|TRBJ2-1|NA|12|TRBV6-6
CASSPGGGVQFF
TGTGCCAGCAGTCCAGGTGGCGGGGTGCAGTTCTTC
>NA|TRBJ1-6|NA|15|TRBV6-5
CASRRQWTSDSPLHF
TGTGCCAGCAGACGACAGTGGACGTCGGATTCACCCCTCCACTTT
>NA|TRBJ2-6|NA|16|TRBV19
CASRSLGGPGANVLTF
TGTGCCAGTAGGAGTCTGGGGGGCCCTGGGGCCAACGTCCTGACTTTC
>NA|TRBJ1-2|NA|11|TRBV29-1
CSVEQVTGYTF
TGCAGCGTTGAGCAGGTCACTGGCTACACCTTC
>TRBD2|TRBJ2-7|NA|15|TRBV5-4
CASSWGLAGSYEQYF
TGTGCCAGCAGCTGGGGGTTAGCGGGGTCCTACGAGCAGTACTTC
>TRBD1|TRBJ2-7|once|12|TRBV20-1
CSASDRGYEQYF
TGCAGTGCTAGTGACAGGGGTTACGAGCAGTACTTC
>TRBD1|TRBJ2-7|few|15|TRBV19
CASSLRDRVSYEQYF
TGTGCCAGTAGTCTCCGGGACAGGGTCTCCTACGAGCAGTACTTC
>NA|TRBJ2-3|NA|11|TRBV20-1
CSAPDTHTQYF
TGCAGTGCTCCGGACACCCATACGCAGTATTTT
>TRBD1|TRBJ1-6|NA|15|TRBV18
CASSPGQGDNSPLHF
TGTGCCAGCTCACCAGGACAGGGGGATAATTCACCCCTCCACTTT
>NA|TRBJ2-2|NA|13|TRBV24-1
CATSDRIIGELFF
TGTGCCACCAGTGATAGAATTATCGGGGAGCTGTTTTTT
>TRBD1|TRBJ2-4|NA|16|TRBV7-9
CASSWPGTADKNIQYF
TGTGCCAGCAGCTGGCCGGGGACAGCTGACAAAAACATTCAGTACTTC
>NA|TRBJ2-1|NA|14|TRBV7-7
CASSSSSANNEQFF
TGTGCCAGCAGCTCTTCCTCGGCAAACAATGAGCAGTTCTTC
>TRBD2|TRBJ2-3|many|16|TRBV7-2
CASSFSSGMGEDTQYF
TGTGCCAGCAGCTTTTCTAGCGGGATGGGGGAAGATACGCAGTATTTT
>TRBD1|TRBJ2-7|NA|15|TRBV30
CAWSRGPYAAYEQYF
TGTGCCTGGAGCAGGGGGCCCTACGCCGCCTACGAGCAGTACTTC
>TRBD2|TRBJ2-5|NA|15|TRBV14
CASSPQAGGSETQYF
TGTGCCAGCAGCCCACAAGCGGGAGGGTCAGAGACCCAGTACTTC
>NA|TRBJ1-2|NA|14|TRBV27
CASSFGPESRGYTF
TGTGCCAGCAGTTTTGGACCGGAAAGTAGGGGCTACACCTTC
>NA|TRBJ1-6|NA|13|TRBV2
CASRADRNSPLHF
TGTGCCAGCAGGGCGGATAGGAATTCACCCCTCCACTTT
>NA|TRBJ2-7|once|15|TRBV19
CASSIDPASLGEQYF
TGTGCCAGTAGTATAGATCCCGCTTCTCTAGGGGAGCAGTACTTC
>NA|TRBJ1-1|few|15|TRBV5-1
CASSSGAGEGTEAFF
TGCGCCAGCAGCTCCGGTGCGGGGGAGGGCACTGAAGCTTTCTTT